What follows are 17 T cell receptor beta chains derived from one specimen sequenced in a study of post-analysis software for immune sequencing data. Overall study results and limits: Controls showed lower frequencies than patients for 4 or 5 TRBV segments, and TRBV5-6, TRBV5-1 and TRBV20-1 were among these.

Unique molecular identifiers were present in the TCR beta cDNA libraries. Each CDR3 protein gets one entry after TCRdb re-called the PCR reads with MiXCR. The sample contains some 690,000 distinct CDR3 sequences, around 27% of which appear only once. The antigens these receptors bind are not known. The sequencing sample was made of blood. The receptors derive from a girl between 10 and 17 years old with multiple sclerosis.

In its sample, this clonotype was seen a few times. V usage is TRBV12-3 or TRBV12-4 and J usage is TRBJ1-5, with a weak D call TRBD1 (5 bases). The CDR3 sequence is 16 residues long. V was cut by 4 bases and J by 2 bases, with 15 bases left in between. The DNA of the CDR3 is TGTGCCAGCAGTTCCGGACGGCAGGGTCGCAATCAGCCCCAGCATTTT. It encodes CASSSGRQGRNQPQHF.

The chain has TRBV7-8 and TRBJ2-4; no firm D call. Per germline, CDR1 SGHVS and CDR2 FQNEAQ. Trimming took 0 bases from V and 0 from J, leaving 12 bases between them. This CDR3 is built from 17 residues. CDR3 sequence: CASSLAGFGVAKNIQYF. The CDR3 DNA reads as TGTGCCAGCAGCTTAGCAGGTTTCGGAGTAGCCAAAAACATTCAGTACTTC.

The chain couples TRBV20-1 to TRBJ2-1; possible D gene TRBD2, 5 bases. The CDR3 is 15 amino acids. The V gene's germline CDR1 is DFQATT and CDR2 SNEGSKA (reference sequence). V lost 6 bases to trimming and J lost 0 bases, with 15 bases between them. DNA for the CDR3: TGCAGTGCCCGAGGGTTCCGTAGCTCCTACAATGAGCAGTTCTTC. Translation: CSARGFRSSYNEQFF.

This clonotype was found a few times. The chain recombines TRBV4-1 with TRBJ1-1; the match to TRBD1 covers 8 bases. Trimming at V came to 1 base and at J to 4 bases, leaving 2 bases not matched to a gene. Germline lookup yields CDR1 MGHRA and CDR2 YSYEKL. The length of the CDR3 is 14 residues. The CDR3 DNA is TGCGCCAGCAGCCAAGGACAGGGGTTCACTGAAGCTTTCTTT. Its protein is CASSQGQGFTEAFF.

V usage is TRBV12-5 and J usage is TRBJ1-1; D gene uncertain. V was trimmed by 6 bases and J by 5 bases, leaving 19 bases between them. Germline V CDR1 and CDR2: LGHNT, FRNRAP. CDR3 length: 15 amino acids. The CDR3 sequence: CASGGEAGRITEAFF. The CDR3 coding sequence is TGTGCTAGTGGGGGTGAGGCAGGTCGGATAACTGAAGCTTTCTTT.

The chain employs TRBV7-2 and TRBJ1-6, with D unresolved. V dropped 4 bases and J dropped 10 bases, with 17 bases sitting between them. Looked up from germline, CDR1 is SGHTA and CDR2 is FQGNSA. The CDR3 sequence is 15 residues long. The DNA for the CDR3 is TGTGCCAGCAGCTCACTCGTCGACTGGGCATCACCCCTCCACTTT. Encoded protein: CASSSLVDWASPLHF.

This clonotype was found many times. The rearrangement links TRBV29-1 to TRBJ2-1, with D hard to call. The germline V and J ends were trimmed by 6 bases and 5 bases, with 5 bases remaining between them. Germline V CDR1 and CDR2: SQVTM, ANQGSEA. The CDR3 sequence is 10 residues long. The CDR3 is CSVADNEQFF. In DNA form, the CDR3 reads TGCAGCGTGGCCGACAATGAGCAGTTCTTC.

This chain joins TRBV19 and TRBJ2-1; D might be TRBD2 (5 bases). The length of the CDR3 is 15 residues. Trimming removed 6 bases at V and 12 bases at J, with 24 bases between. Per the germline V gene, CDR1 is LNHDA and CDR2 is SQIVND (reference sequence). The CDR3 is CASRSSSIGGFGQFF. CDR3 nucleotides: TGTGCCAGTAGGTCCAGTAGTATTGGCGGGTTCGGGCAGTTCTTC.

The chain joins TRBV6-6 to TRBJ2-4; TRBD2 is a possible D gene (5 bases). CDR3 size: 13 residues. Germline-derived CDR1 and CDR2 are MNHNY and SVGAGI (reference sequence). The CDR3 sequence is CASDKVFAGIQYF. CDR3 nucleotides: TGTGCTAGTGACAAGGTCTTCGCGGGCATTCAGTACTTC.

This clonotype was counted between two and nine times. The CDR3 sequence is CASSQDLSRMNTEAFF. CDR3 DNA: TGCGCCAGCAGCCAAGATTTGAGCCGGATGAACACTGAAGCTTTCTTT. The chain joins TRBV4-1 to TRBJ1-1, with D hard to call. Trimming took 0 bases from V and 0 from J, leaving 11 bases between them. Germline V CDR1 and CDR2: MGHRA, YSYEKL. CDR3 length equals 16 residues.

This chain connects TRBV6-1 to TRBJ2-1; 8 nucleotides agree with TRBD1. With 8 bases clipped from V and 10 bases from J, the junction kept 7 bases outside the gene matches. This CDR3 contains 12 residues. Germline assignment: CDR1 MNHNS and CDR2 SASEGT. This chain's CDR3 is CASRTGSMEQFF. CDR3 sequence (DNA): TGTGCCAGCCGGACAGGGTCAATGGAGCAGTTCTTC.

This clonotype was found many times. CDR3 sequence: CASSDPLAGGYNEQFF. The CDR3 DNA reads as TGCGCCAGCAGCGACCCCTTAGCGGGGGGTTACAATGAGCAGTTCTTC. This chain links TRBV5-1 with TRBJ2-1; 10 nucleotides match TRBD2. There are 16 residues in the CDR3. Germline CDR1 and CDR2: SGHRS and YFSETQ. V was clipped by 4 bases and J by 4 bases; unmatched bases: 8.

The chain employs TRBV7-9 and TRBJ2-7; weak D call: TRBD1 (6 bases). The V end was cut by 2 bases, the J end by 7 bases, with 9 bases between. CDR1 is SEHNR, CDR2 FQNEAQ, per germline (reference sequence). The CDR3 runs to 12 residues. CDR3 region: CASSLSQGEQYF. CDR3 coding DNA: TGTGCCAGCAGCTTATCACAGGGAGAGCAGTACTTC.

This chain links TRBV20-1 with TRBJ2-3; D unclear. This CDR3 region has 15 residues. CDR1 and CDR2 from the germline V gene are DFQATT and SNEGSKA (reference sequence). V gave up 1 base and J gave up 2 bases, with 13 bases separating them. CDR3: CSARGYLGFTDTQYF. As DNA, the CDR3 is TGCAGTGCTAGAGGGTATTTAGGATTCACAGATACGCAGTATTTT.

There are a few counts of this clonotype. This chain joins TRBV4-1 and TRBJ2-5; the D is unclear. This CDR3 region has 14 residues. Trimming pared 5 bases from V and 3 bases from J, leaving 13 bases between. Germline V CDR1 and CDR2: MGHRA, YSYEKL. CDR3 sequence reads: CASSSRNEEETQYF. In DNA, the CDR3 is TGCGCCAGCAGCTCGCGAAACGAAGAAGAGACCCAGTACTTC.

This clonotype turned up a few times. The chain is built from TRBV5-1 and TRBJ1-2; no firm D call. V dropped 4 bases and J dropped 5 bases, with 15 bases sitting between them. The CDR3 has 14 residues. Germline V gene lookup returns CDR1 SGHRS and CDR2 YFSETQ. CDR3 nucleotide sequence: TGCGCCAGCAGCGAGACGTCCGATGGTTATGGCTACACCTTC. Translating it yields CASSETSDGYGYTF.

There are a few counts of this clonotype. V gene TRBV20-1 combines with J gene TRBJ1-4, with unresolved D. CDR1 and CDR2 from the germline V gene are DFQATT and SNEGSKA (reference sequence). The V end was cut by 1 base, the J end by 1 base, with 16 bases between. There are 17 residues in the CDR3. The CDR3 sequence is CSARVGRLTQTNEKLFF. DNA of the CDR3: TGCAGTGCTAGAGTAGGCCGTCTGACGCAAACTAATGAAAAACTGTTTTTT.